The 2 T cell receptor beta chains below were found in one sample sequenced in a study of T cells after yellow fever vaccination. TCRdb reprocessed the 5' RACE reads via MiXCR and lists one record per CDR3 protein. The sample carries about 120,000 distinct CDR3 sequences, about 8.4% recorded once. The starting material was CD8+ T cells sorted from PBMCs, obtained on the day of the yellow fever booster vaccination. These receptors originate from a man aged 18 to 30 who received the YFV17D yellow fever vaccine.

The chain couples TRBV4-3 to TRBJ2-7; weak D call: TRBD1 (5 bases). Germline loops: CDR1 LGHNA, CDR2 YSLEER. The CDR3 is 14 residues long. The ends were cut back, 4 bases at V and 2 bases at J, with 12 bases in the middle. CDR3 protein: CASSPRASPYEQYF. The DNA for the CDR3 is TGCGCCAGCAGCCCCAGGGCTTCTCCCTACGAGCAGTACTTC.

In this sample, this clonotype turned up a few times. The chain uses TRBV7-8 and TRBJ2-7, with TRBD2 as a possible D gene (6 bases). This CDR3 is built from 13 residues. V lost 4 bases to trimming and J lost 2 bases, with 9 bases between them. Germline lookup yields CDR1 SGHVS and CDR2 FQNEAQ. The CDR3 region has the DNA TGTGCCAGCAGCTATCCGGGGGCCTACGAGCAGTACGTC. Translation: CASSYPGAYEQYV.